One sample yielded the 22 T cell receptor beta chains listed below, sequenced in a study of T cell repertoires in cytomegalovirus infection. These receptors have no identified antigens. TCRdb re-called the reads with MiXCR, one entry per CDR3 protein. This sample has 900,000 to 950,000 distinct CDR3 sequences; roughly 31% occur once, and the top ten carry about 14%. The sample consisted of cultured CD8+ T cells from PBMCs, taken from culture after CMV antigen stimulation. These receptor sequences come from a human donor in good health (CMV status not recorded). Some clones in this sample may be carry-over from other donors' samples.

This clonotype appeared once. It may be a read error: a sequence one base away is much more abundant. The chain is built from TRBV7-2 and TRBJ2-7; D tentatively fits TRBD1 or TRBD2 (6 bases each). This CDR3 has 15 residues. Germline V lookup: CDR1 SGHTA, CDR2 FQGNSA. The CDR3 loop is CVSSFLGRRGDEQYV. CDR3 sequence (DNA): TGTGTCAGCAGCTTCCTTGGACGGAGGGGGGACGAGCAGTACGTC.

This clonotype was seen more than once but under ten times. The chain uses TRBV10-3 and TRBJ1-1; D is undetermined. CDR3 length equals 14 residues. The germline V and J ends were trimmed by 6 bases and 0 bases, with 11 bases remaining between them. Germline V gene sequence: CDR1 ENHRY, CDR2 SYGVKD. In nucleotides, the CDR3 is TGTGCCATCAGGTCGACGGATCTGAACACTGAAGCTTTCTTT. This sequence encodes CAIRSTDLNTEAFF.

The rearrangement links TRBV20-1 to TRBJ2-1; TRBD1 might be the D (5 bases). The CDR3 is made up of 13 amino acids. The germline CDR1 and CDR2 sequences are DFQATT and SNEGSKA (reference sequence). The V and J ends lost 5 bases and 6 bases respectively, with 14 bases between them. The CDR3 sequence: CSAGQIRTNEQFF. The CDR3 nucleotides read TGCAGTGCTGGACAAATCAGGACCAATGAGCAGTTCTTC.

This sequence joins TRBV27 and TRBJ2-7; D is possibly TRBD1 or TRBD2 (5 bases each). Between the trimmed V and J ends, which lost 4 bases and 5 bases, there was a span of 18 bases. This CDR3 comprises 15 residues. Germline CDR1 and CDR2: MNHEY and SMNVEV (reference sequence). CDR3 nucleotides: TGTGCCAGCAGTTCCCACCGGGACGTACGTCACGAGCAGTACGTC. It specifies CASSSHRDVRHEQYV.

This chain links TRBV6-5 with TRBJ2-3; D is perhaps TRBD1 or TRBD2 (7 bases each). The CDR3 runs to 15 residues. V was cut by 6 bases and J by 0 bases, with 13 bases left in between. CDR1 and CDR2 (germline): MNHEY, SVGAGI. CDR3 in DNA: TGTGCCAGCAGCACCCAGGGGGGGAGCACAGATACGCAGTATTTT. It specifies CASSTQGGSTDTQYF.

CDR3 loop: CATRSGESYNEQFF. CDR3 in DNA: TGTGCCACCAGGTCAGGGGAAAGCTACAATGAGCAGTTCTTC. The chain is built from TRBV24-1 and TRBJ2-1, with D perhaps matching TRBD1 (6 bases). Per the germline V gene, CDR1 is KGHDR and CDR2 is SFDVKD. The V end lost 7 bases, the J end lost 3 bases, and 12 bases lay between the germline ends. The CDR3 extends over 14 amino acids.

There are a few counts of this clonotype. This sequence joins TRBV9 and TRBJ2-3; D uncertain. V was pared by 0 bases and J by 0 bases, with 8 bases between. CDR3 length: 15 residues. Germline CDR1 SGDLS, CDR2 YYNGEE. For the CDR3, the DNA is TGTGCCAGCAGCGTAGGTGTGGGCAGCACAGATACGCAGTATTTT. Amino acid sequence: CASSVGVGSTDTQYF.

This clonotype has more than one count but fewer than ten. The chain has TRBV20-1 and TRBJ1-2; D unresolved. Germline CDR1 and CDR2: DFQATT and SNEGSKA (reference sequence). Trimming cost V 4 bases and J 0 bases, with 12 bases left between them. This CDR3 has 14 residues. The CDR3 is CSANPPGANYGYTF. The CDR3 DNA sequence: TGCAGTGCTAATCCTCCAGGCGCTAACTATGGCTACACCTTC.

This clonotype was detected a few times. CDR3 region: CASSGRDGDSGANVLTF. As DNA, the CDR3 is TGCGCCAGCAGCGGCCGGGACGGGGACTCTGGGGCCAACGTCCTGACTTTC. V gene TRBV5-1 combines with J gene TRBJ2-6; D tentatively reads TRBD1 or TRBD2 (5 bases each). The V gene's germline CDR1 is SGHRS and CDR2 YFSETQ. Trimming cost V 4 bases and J 0 bases, with 14 bases left between them. There are 17 residues in the CDR3.

This clonotype occurred a few times. V usage is TRBV7-9 and J usage is TRBJ2-5; maybe TRBD1 (5 bases). The CDR3 contains 14 residues. Trimming stripped 1 base from V and 3 bases from J, with 9 bases between. Per germline, CDR1 SEHNR and CDR2 FQNEAQ (reference sequence). The chain's CDR3 is CASSLETDKETQYF. DNA of the CDR3: TGTGCCAGCAGCTTAGAGACAGATAAAGAGACCCAGTACTTC.

Only a few counts were recorded for this clonotype. This chain links TRBV6-1 with TRBJ2-1; D is ambiguous. Trimming shortened V by 3 bases and J by 0 bases, and 9 bases separated the two germline ends. Germline loops: CDR1 MNHNS, CDR2 SASEGT. The CDR3 covers 15 residues. For the CDR3, the DNA is TGTGCCAGCAGTGATTCACCCTCCTCCTACAATGAGCAGTTCTTC. It specifies CASSDSPSSYNEQFF.

V gene TRBV6-2 or TRBV6-3 combines with J gene TRBJ1-1, with D maybe TRBD1 (5 bases). The CDR3 is 13 amino acids. Trimming removed 7 bases at V and 1 base at J, with 10 bases between. Germline V lookup: CDR1 MNHEY, CDR2 SVGEGT. The CDR3 DNA is TGTGCCAGCACTGCACAGGAGAACACTGAAGCTTTCTTT. Residues: CASTAQENTEAFF.

This clonotype has a handful of counts. The chain has TRBV7-9 and TRBJ2-7; TRBD2 matches at 7 bases. The CDR3 sequence is 18 residues long. V lost 5 bases and J lost 4; bases outside the gene matches: 20. The germline V gene has CDR1 SEHNR and CDR2 FQNEAQ (reference sequence). The CDR3 nucleotides are TGTGCCAGCAGCGCTAGGCCGGGACTATCGAACGACCCATACGAGCAGTACGTC. Residues: CASSARPGLSNDPYEQYV.

The rearrangement links TRBV12-3 or TRBV12-4 to TRBJ2-2; D is unclear. The CDR3 sequence is 14 residues long. V was cut by 4 bases and J by 3 bases, with 9 bases left in between. CDR3 sequence (DNA): TGTGCCAGCAGTTCAACAGATCACACCGGGGAGCTGTTTTTT. Translation gives CASSSTDHTGELFF.

The CDR3 reads CATSRVGGVNNEQFF. The CDR3 region has the DNA TGTGCCACCAGCAGAGTAGGGGGGGTTAACAATGAGCAGTTCTTC. This chain joins TRBV15 and TRBJ2-1; D possibly corresponds to TRBD2 (7 bases). With 1 base removed from V and 5 bases from J, the gap between germline ends came to 12 bases. Germline V gives CDR1 LNHNV, CDR2 YYDKDF (reference sequence). The CDR3 is made up of 15 amino acids.

Ten or more counts support this clonotype. This sequence joins TRBV7-2 and TRBJ1-2, with D perhaps matching TRBD1 (6 bases). CDR3 length: 15 amino acids. Germline CDR1 reads SGHTA; CDR2 reads FQGNSA. V was clipped by 4 bases and J by 2 bases, with 14 bases between them. The CDR3 spells CASSSPSGGNYGYTF. For the CDR3, the DNA is TGTGCCAGCAGCTCTCCAAGCGGGGGCAACTATGGCTACACCTTC.

A few counts support this clonotype. This chain links TRBV6-5 with TRBJ2-3; D is undetermined. This CDR3 spans 12 amino acids. Germline V gene data show CDR1 as MNHEY and CDR2 as SVGAGI. The V and J ends lost 8 bases and 0 bases respectively, with 6 bases between them. CDR3 amino acids: CASGSSTDTQYF. CDR3 sequence (DNA): TGTGCCAGCGGCAGTAGCACAGATACGCAGTATTTT.

Turning to this clonotype: One end of the junction varies from germline; a read error may be responsible. The gene calls are TRBV25-1 and TRBJ1-5; D is ambiguous. The CDR3 runs 13 residues. The V gene's germline CDR1 is MGHDK and CDR2 SYGVNS. The CDR3 sequence is CVSKKVGEQPQHF. CDR3 nucleotides: TGTGTCAGCAAGAAGGTGGGAGAACAGCCCCAGCATTTT.

The V gene is TRBV20-1, the J gene TRBJ1-1; D is possibly TRBD1 (6 bases). The germline CDR1 and CDR2 sequences are DFQATT and SNEGSKA (reference sequence). The CDR3 is 13 amino acids. V dropped 0 bases and J dropped 6 bases, with 11 bases sitting between them. The CDR3 protein is CSARDDRPSEAFF. The CDR3 DNA reads TGCAGTGCTAGAGACGACAGGCCTTCTGAAGCTTTCTTT.

V is TRBV6-5 and J is TRBJ2-3; 12 bases agree with TRBD2. The CDR3 is 17 residues long. V lost 0 bases, J lost 6 bases, and 7 bases stayed unmatched. CDR1 and CDR2 from the germline V gene are MNHEY and SVGAGI. CDR3 loop: CASSYSPSGGAGDTQYF. CDR3 DNA sequence: TGTGCCAGCAGTTACTCCCCTAGCGGGGGGGCCGGCGATACGCAGTATTTT.

This chain uses TRBV15 with TRBJ2-7; no definite D call. CDR3 length: 14 residues. Germline V gives CDR1 LNHNV, CDR2 YYDKDF (reference sequence). The germline V and J ends were trimmed by 0 bases and 1 base, with 7 bases remaining between them. DNA for the CDR3: TGTGCCACCAGCAGAGATCGGCAGTCCTACGAGCAGTACGTC. Protein: CATSRDRQSYEQYV.

The genes are TRBV5-6 and TRBJ2-5, with 7 bases aligning to TRBD2. CDR3 size: 16 residues. CDR1 and CDR2 from the germline V gene are SGHDT and YYEEEE. V trimming: 4 bases; J trimming: 5 bases; junction bases outside the gene matches: 14. DNA for the CDR3: TGTGCCAGCAGCCAGAGTCGGGGGGTCCTCAGTGAGACCCAGTACTTC. It encodes CASSQSRGVLSETQYF.